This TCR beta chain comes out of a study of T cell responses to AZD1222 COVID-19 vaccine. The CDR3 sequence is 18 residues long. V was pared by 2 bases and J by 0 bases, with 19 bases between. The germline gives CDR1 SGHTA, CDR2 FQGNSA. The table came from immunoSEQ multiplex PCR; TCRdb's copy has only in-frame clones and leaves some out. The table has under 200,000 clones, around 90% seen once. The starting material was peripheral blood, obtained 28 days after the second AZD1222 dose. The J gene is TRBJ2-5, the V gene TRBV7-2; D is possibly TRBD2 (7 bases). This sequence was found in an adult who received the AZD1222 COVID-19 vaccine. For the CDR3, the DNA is TGTGCCAGCAGCTTACCCAGACAAGGGGGGGGCTACCAAGAGACCCAGTACTTC. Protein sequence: CASSLPRQGGGYQETQYF.